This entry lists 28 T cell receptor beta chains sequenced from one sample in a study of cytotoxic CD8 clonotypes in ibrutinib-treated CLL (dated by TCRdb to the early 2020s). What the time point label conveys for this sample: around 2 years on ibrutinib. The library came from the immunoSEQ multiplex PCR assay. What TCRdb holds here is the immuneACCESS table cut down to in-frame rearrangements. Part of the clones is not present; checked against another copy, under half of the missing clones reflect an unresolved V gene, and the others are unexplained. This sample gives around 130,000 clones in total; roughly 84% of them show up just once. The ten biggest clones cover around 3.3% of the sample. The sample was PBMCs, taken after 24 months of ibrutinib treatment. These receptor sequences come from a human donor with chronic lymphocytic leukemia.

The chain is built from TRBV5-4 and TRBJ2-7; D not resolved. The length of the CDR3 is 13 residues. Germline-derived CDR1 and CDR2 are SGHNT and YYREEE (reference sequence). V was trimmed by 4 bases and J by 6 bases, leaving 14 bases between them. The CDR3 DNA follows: TGTGCCAGCAGCCAGAGAGTGCTGGGCGAGCAGTACTTC. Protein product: CASSQRVLGEQYF.

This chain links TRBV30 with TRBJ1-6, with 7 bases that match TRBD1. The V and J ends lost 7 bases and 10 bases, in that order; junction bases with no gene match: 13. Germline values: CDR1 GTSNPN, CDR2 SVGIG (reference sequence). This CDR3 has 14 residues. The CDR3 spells CAFKGQSNASPLHF. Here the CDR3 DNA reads TGTGCCTTCAAGGGACAGTCGAACGCCTCACCCCTCCACTTT.

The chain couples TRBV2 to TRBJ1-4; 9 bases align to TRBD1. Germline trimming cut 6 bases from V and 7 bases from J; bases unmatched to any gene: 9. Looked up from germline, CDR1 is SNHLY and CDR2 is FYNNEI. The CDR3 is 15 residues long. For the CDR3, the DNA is TGTGCCAGCAGCCTACTTACAGGGGGCGGTGAAAAACTGTTTTTT. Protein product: CASSLLTGGGEKLFF. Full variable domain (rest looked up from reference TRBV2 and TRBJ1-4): EPEVTQTPSHQVTQMGQEVILRCVPISNHLYFYWYRQILGQKVEFLVSFYNNEISEKSEIFDDQFSVERPDGSNFTLKIRSTKLEDSAMYFCASSLLTGGGEKLFFGSGTQLSVL.

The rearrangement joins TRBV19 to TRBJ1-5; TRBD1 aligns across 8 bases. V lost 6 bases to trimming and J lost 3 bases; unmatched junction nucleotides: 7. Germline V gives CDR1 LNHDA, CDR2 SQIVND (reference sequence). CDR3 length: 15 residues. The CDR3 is CASSRQGRVNQPQHF. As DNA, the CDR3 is TGTGCCAGTAGCCGACAGGGGCGAGTCAATCAGCCCCAGCATTTT.

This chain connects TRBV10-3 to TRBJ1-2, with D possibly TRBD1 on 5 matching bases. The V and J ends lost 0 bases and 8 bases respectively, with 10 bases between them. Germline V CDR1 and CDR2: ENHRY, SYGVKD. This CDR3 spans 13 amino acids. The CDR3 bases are TGTGCCATCAGTGAGTCGACAGCCGGGGGCTACACCTTC. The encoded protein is CAISESTAGGYTF.

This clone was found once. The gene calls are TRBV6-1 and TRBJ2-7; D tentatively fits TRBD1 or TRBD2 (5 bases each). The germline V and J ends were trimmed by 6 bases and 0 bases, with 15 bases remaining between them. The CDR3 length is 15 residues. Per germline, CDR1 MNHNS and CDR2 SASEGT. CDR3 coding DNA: TGTGCCAGCAGACCCGGGACCGCTAGCTCCTACGAGCAGTACTTC. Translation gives CASRPGTASSYEQYF.

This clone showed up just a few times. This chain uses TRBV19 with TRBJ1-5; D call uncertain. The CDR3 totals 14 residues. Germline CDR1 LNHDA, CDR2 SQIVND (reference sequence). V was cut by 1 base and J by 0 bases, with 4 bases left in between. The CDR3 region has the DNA TGTGCCAGTAGTATAGGGTATAGCAATCAGCCCCAGCATTTT. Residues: CASSIGYSNQPQHF.

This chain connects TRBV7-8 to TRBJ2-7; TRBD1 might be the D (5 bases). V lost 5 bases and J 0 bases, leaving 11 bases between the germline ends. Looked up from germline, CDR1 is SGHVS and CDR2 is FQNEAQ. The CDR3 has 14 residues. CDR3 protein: CASSGPRDSYEQYF. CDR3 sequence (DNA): TGTGCCAGCAGCGGACCCAGGGACTCCTACGAGCAGTACTTC.

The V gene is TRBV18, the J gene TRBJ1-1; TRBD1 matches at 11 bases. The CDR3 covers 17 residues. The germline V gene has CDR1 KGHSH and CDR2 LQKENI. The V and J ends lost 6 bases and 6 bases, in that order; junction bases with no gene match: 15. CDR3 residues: CASSPWTGGPVGSEAFF. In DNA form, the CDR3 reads TGTGCCAGCTCTCCTTGGACAGGGGGCCCTGTGGGCTCTGAAGCTTTCTTT.

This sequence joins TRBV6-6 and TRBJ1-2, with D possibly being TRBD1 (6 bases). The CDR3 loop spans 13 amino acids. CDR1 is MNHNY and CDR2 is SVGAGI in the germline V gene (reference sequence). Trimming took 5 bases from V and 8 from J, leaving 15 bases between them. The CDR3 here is CASSKTGKGGYTF. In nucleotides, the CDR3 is TGTGCCAGCAGTAAAACAGGGAAAGGGGGCTACACCTTC.

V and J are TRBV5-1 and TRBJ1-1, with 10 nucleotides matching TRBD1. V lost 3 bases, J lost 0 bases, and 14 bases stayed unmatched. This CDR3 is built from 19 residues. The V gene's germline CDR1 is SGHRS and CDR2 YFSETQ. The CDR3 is CASSSSWGTGVLMNTEAFF. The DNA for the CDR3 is TGCGCCAGCAGCTCTTCCTGGGGGACAGGGGTTCTTATGAACACTGAAGCTTTCTTT.

The CDR3 region is CAITRTEASPRNTEAFF. The CDR3 bases are TGTGCCATCACCCGAACAGAAGCCAGCCCGAGGAACACTGAAGCTTTCTTT. The rearrangement uses TRBV21-1 and TRBJ1-1; the D segment call TRBD1 is taken from the table without a DNA check. TRBV21-1 is tagged as a pseudogene. CDR3 length: 17 residues.

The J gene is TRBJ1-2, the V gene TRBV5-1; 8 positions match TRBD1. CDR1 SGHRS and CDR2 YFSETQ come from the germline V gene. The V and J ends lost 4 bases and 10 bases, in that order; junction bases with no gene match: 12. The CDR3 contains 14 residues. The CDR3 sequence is CASSGGQGRLIYTF. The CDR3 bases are TGCGCCAGCAGCGGTGGACAGGGCAGGCTCATCTACACCTTC.

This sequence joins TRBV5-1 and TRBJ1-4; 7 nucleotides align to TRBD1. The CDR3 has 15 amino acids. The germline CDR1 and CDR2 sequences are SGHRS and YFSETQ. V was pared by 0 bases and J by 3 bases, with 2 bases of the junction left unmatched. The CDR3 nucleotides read TGCGCCAGCAGCTTGGGACAGGGTGCTAATGAAAAACTGTTTTTT. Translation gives CASSLGQGANEKLFF. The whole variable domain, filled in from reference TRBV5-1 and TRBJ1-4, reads KAGVTQTPRYLIKTRGQQVTLSCSPISGHRSVSWYQQTPGQGLQFLFEYFSETQRNKGNFPGRFSGRQFSNSRSEMNVSTLELGDSALYLCASSLGQGANEKLFFGSGTQLSVL.

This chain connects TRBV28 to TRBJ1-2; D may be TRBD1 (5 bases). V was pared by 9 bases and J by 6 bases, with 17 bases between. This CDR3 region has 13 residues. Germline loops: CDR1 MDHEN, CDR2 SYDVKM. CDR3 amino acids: CASTLSGTNGYTF. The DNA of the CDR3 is TGTGCCAGTACCCTCTCCGGGACGAATGGCTACACCTTC.

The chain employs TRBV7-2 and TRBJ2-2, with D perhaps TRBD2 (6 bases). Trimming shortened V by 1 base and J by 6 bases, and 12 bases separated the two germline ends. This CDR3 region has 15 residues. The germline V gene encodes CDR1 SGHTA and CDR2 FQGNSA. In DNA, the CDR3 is TGTGCCAGCAGCTTAGACGGGGGTTTTGCCGGGGAGCTGTTTTTT. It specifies CASSLDGGFAGELFF.

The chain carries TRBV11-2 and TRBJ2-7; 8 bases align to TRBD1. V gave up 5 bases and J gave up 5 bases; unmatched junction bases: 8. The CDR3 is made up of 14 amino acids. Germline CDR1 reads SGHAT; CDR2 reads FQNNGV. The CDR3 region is CASSTRRTGHEQYF. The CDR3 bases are TGTGCCAGCAGCACGCGCCGGACAGGGCACGAGCAGTACTTC.

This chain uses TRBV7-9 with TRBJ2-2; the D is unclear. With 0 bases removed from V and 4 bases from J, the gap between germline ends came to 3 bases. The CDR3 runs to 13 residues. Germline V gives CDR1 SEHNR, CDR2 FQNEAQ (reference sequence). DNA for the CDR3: TGTGCCAGCAGCTTAGCGAGCACCGGGGAGCTGTTTTTT. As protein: CASSLASTGELFF.

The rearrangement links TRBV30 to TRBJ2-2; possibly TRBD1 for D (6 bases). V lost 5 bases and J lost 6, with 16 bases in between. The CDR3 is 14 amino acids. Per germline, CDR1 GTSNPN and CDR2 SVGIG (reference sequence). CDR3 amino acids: CAWCRTWGPGELFF. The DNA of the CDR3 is TGTGCCTGGTGCAGGACTTGGGGGCCCGGGGAGCTGTTTTTT.

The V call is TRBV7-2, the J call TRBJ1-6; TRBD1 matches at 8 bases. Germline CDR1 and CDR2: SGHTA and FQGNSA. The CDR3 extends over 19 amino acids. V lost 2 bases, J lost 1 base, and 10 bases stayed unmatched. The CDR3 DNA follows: TGTGCCAGCAGCTTAAAGCCAGGGGGCCCTGGGTCCTATAATTCACCCCTCCACTTT. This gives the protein CASSLKPGGPGSYNSPLHF.

The chain's CDR3 is CASSMVQVRSGNTIYF. Written as DNA, the CDR3 is TGTGCCAGTAGTATGGTACAGGTACGATCTGGAAACACCATATATTTT. This chain links TRBV19 with TRBJ1-3; weak D call: TRBD1 (5 bases). Germline CDR1 is LNHDA and CDR2 is SQIVND (reference sequence). This CDR3 is built from 16 residues. The germline V and J ends were trimmed by 3 bases and 1 base, with 13 bases remaining between them.

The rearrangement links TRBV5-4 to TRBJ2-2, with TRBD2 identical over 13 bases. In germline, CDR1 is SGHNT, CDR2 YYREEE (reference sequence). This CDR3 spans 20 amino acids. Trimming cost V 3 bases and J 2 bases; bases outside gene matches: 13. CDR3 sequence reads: CASSSRLAGGPPPNTGELFF. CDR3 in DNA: TGTGCCAGCAGCTCCCGACTAGCGGGGGGCCCCCCCCCTAACACCGGGGAGCTGTTTTTT.

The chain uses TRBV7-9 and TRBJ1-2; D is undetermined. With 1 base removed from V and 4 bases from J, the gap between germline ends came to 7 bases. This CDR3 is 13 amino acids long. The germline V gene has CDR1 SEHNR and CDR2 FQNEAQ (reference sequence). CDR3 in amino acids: CASSLVASYGYTF. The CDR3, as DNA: TGTGCCAGCAGCTTAGTGGCCAGCTATGGCTACACCTTC.

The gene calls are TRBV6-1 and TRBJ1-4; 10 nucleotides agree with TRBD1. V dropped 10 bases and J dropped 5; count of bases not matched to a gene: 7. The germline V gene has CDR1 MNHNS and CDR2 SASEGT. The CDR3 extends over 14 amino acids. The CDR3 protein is CATVDRGRNEKLFF. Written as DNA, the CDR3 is TGTGCCACCGTCGACAGGGGGCGGAATGAAAAACTGTTTTTT.

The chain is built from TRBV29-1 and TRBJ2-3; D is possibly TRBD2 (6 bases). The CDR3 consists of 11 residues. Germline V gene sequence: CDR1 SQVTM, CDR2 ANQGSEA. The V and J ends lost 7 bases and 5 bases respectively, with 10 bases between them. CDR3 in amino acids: CSALGGDTQYF. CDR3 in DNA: TGCAGCGCCTTGGGGGGAGATACGCAGTATTTT.

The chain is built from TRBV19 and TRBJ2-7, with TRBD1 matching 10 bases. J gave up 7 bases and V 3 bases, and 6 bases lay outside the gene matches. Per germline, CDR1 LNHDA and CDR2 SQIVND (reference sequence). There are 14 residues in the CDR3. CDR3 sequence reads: CASSMTGQGREQYF. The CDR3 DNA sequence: TGTGCCAGTAGTATGACGGGACAGGGGCGGGAGCAGTACTTC.

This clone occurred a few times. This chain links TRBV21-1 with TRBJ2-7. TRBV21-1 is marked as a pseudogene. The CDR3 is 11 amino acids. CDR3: CASSTGHEQYF. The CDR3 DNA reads TGTGCCAGCAGCACCGGCCACGAGCAGTACTTC.

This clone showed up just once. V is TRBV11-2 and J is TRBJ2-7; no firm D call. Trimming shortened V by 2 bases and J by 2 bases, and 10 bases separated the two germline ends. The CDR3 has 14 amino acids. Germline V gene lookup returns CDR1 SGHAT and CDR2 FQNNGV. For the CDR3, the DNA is TGTGCCAGCAGCTTATATCCAGCACCCTACGAGCAGTACTTC. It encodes CASSLYPAPYEQYF.